These T cell receptor beta chains were read from a single sample in a study of shared clonotypes between healthy human individuals. Generated by immunoSEQ multiplex PCR, the TCRdb table keeps only in-frame clones and is missing some. The data show more than 850,000 clones, with around 78% seen just once and approximately 0.5% held by the top ten. The specimen was memory CD4+ T cells from PBMCs. Receptors originate from a man aged 18 to 30 in good health. Some clones in this sample may be carry-over from other donors' samples. The CDR3 runs from the conserved cysteine through the conserved F or W. A D gene is named only where the DNA matches it firmly. Clone sizes are given selectively: once, few, many, or a class where the clone is expanded.

v_call: TRBV19
cdr3_length: 17
clone_size: NA
j_call: TRBJ1-1
d_call: TRBD1
cdr3_aa: CASSPIRGGSMNTEAFF
cdr3_nt: TGTGCCAGTAGTCCAATCAGGGGGGGATCCATGAACACTGAAGCTTTCTTT

v_call: TRBV10-3
cdr3_length: 14
clone_size: NA
j_call: TRBJ2-7
d_call: NA
cdr3_aa: CAISESGSVYEQYF
cdr3_nt: TGTGCCATCAGTGAGTCCGGTAGCGTCTACGAGCAGTACTTC

v_call: TRBV7-9
cdr3_length: 15
clone_size: NA
j_call: TRBJ2-7
d_call: TRBD2
cdr3_aa: CASSSAQREYDEQYF
cdr3_nt: TGTGCCAGCAGCTCCGCGCAGCGGGAGTACGACGAGCAGTACTTC

v_call: TRBV27
cdr3_length: 15
clone_size: NA
j_call: TRBJ1-2
d_call: NA
cdr3_aa: CASNPAPGALYGYTF
cdr3_nt: TGTGCCAGCAACCCCGCCCCGGGCGCTCTCTATGGCTACACCTTC

v_call: TRBV5-1
cdr3_length: 16
clone_size: NA
j_call: TRBJ2-3
d_call: NA
cdr3_aa: CASSLGSEGMADTQYF
cdr3_nt: TGCGCCAGCAGCTTGGGATCGGAGGGTATGGCAGATACGCAGTATTTT

v_call: TRBV28
cdr3_length: 15
clone_size: NA
j_call: TRBJ2-7
d_call: TRBD1
cdr3_aa: CASTQPGTGVYEQYF
cdr3_nt: TGTGCCAGCACCCAACCCGGGACAGGGGTCTACGAGCAGTACTTC

v_call: TRBV6-1
cdr3_length: 13
clone_size: NA
j_call: TRBJ2-7
d_call: NA
cdr3_aa: CASSGGVRYEQYF
cdr3_nt: TGTGCCAGCAGTGGAGGGGTCCGTTACGAGCAGTACTTC

v_call: TRBV5-5
cdr3_length: 13
clone_size: NA
j_call: TRBJ1-2
d_call: TRBD1
cdr3_aa: CASSLDRAGGYTF
cdr3_nt: TGTGCCAGCAGCCTCGACAGGGCGGGCGGCTACACCTTC

v_call: TRBV5-1
cdr3_length: 14
clone_size: NA
j_call: TRBJ2-3
d_call: NA
cdr3_aa: CASSGRGGGDTQYF
cdr3_nt: TGCGCCAGCAGCGGTAGGGGAGGCGGAGATACGCAGTATTTT

v_call: TRBV28
cdr3_length: 16
clone_size: NA
j_call: TRBJ1-5
d_call: TRBD1
cdr3_aa: CATATGNGGTNQPQHF
cdr3_nt: TGTGCCACGGCGACAGGGAACGGTGGGACCAATCAGCCCCAGCATTTT

v_call: TRBV9
cdr3_length: 13
clone_size: few
j_call: TRBJ2-5
d_call: NA
cdr3_aa: CASSVGAGETQYF
cdr3_nt: TGTGCCAGCAGCGTAGGAGCGGGCGAGACCCAGTACTTC

v_call: TRBV7-3
cdr3_length: 15
clone_size: NA
j_call: TRBJ2-3
d_call: NA
cdr3_aa: CASSSDITSFDTQYF
cdr3_nt: TGTGCCAGCAGCTCGGACATCACTAGTTTTGATACGCAGTATTTT

v_call: TRBV2
cdr3_length: 13
clone_size: NA
j_call: TRBJ1-1
d_call: NA
cdr3_aa: CASSGDRLGAAFF
cdr3_nt: TGTGCCAGCAGTGGAGACCGCCTAGGAGCAGCTTTCTTT

v_call: TRBV7-8
cdr3_length: 17
clone_size: NA
j_call: TRBJ1-2
d_call: TRBD1
cdr3_aa: CASSETRDRGRRGGYTF
cdr3_nt: TGTGCCAGCAGCGAGACCCGGGACAGGGGAAGAAGAGGTGGCTACACCTTC

v_call: TRBV30
cdr3_length: 13
clone_size: NA
j_call: TRBJ2-5
d_call: NA
cdr3_aa: CAWSVSGGETQYF
cdr3_nt: TGTGCCTGGAGTGTAAGCGGCGGAGAGACCCAGTACTTC

v_call: TRBV5-1
cdr3_length: 13
clone_size: once
j_call: TRBJ2-7
d_call: NA
cdr3_aa: CASSFIRGYEQYF
cdr3_nt: TGCGCCAGCAGCTTCATCAGGGGCTACGAGCAGTACTTC

v_call: TRBV11-1
cdr3_length: 14
clone_size: NA
j_call: TRBJ2-7
d_call: TRBD2
cdr3_aa: CASSLGGSAYEQYF
cdr3_nt: TGTGCCAGCAGCTTAGGCGGGAGTGCCTACGAGCAGTACTTC

v_call: TRBV7-3
cdr3_length: 16
clone_size: NA
j_call: TRBJ2-5
d_call: TRBD2
cdr3_aa: CASSSTPGLAGGTQYF
cdr3_nt: TGTGCCAGCAGCTCAACCCCGGGACTAGCGGGAGGGACCCAGTACTTC

v_call: TRBV5-4
cdr3_length: 15
clone_size: NA
j_call: TRBJ2-7
d_call: TRBD1
cdr3_aa: CASRQDRVVPYEQYF
cdr3_nt: TGTGCCAGCAGACAGGACAGGGTGGTCCCCTACGAGCAGTACTTC

v_call: TRBV30
cdr3_length: 14
clone_size: NA
j_call: TRBJ2-1
d_call: NA
cdr3_aa: CAWRPLDRYNEQFF
cdr3_nt: TGTGCCTGGAGACCTTTAGATAGGTACAATGAGCAGTTCTTC

v_call: TRBV28
cdr3_length: 16
clone_size: NA
j_call: TRBJ1-1
d_call: TRBD1
cdr3_aa: CASRIAKTGGTGEAFF
cdr3_nt: TGTGCCAGCAGGATCGCCAAAACAGGGGGCACCGGTGAAGCTTTCTTT

v_call: TRBV18
cdr3_length: 14
clone_size: NA
j_call: TRBJ2-5
d_call: NA
cdr3_aa: CASSPFQGRETQYF
cdr3_nt: TGTGCCAGCTCACCATTCCAGGGGCGAGAGACCCAGTACTTC

v_call: TRBV14
cdr3_length: 18
clone_size: few
j_call: TRBJ2-2
d_call: TRBD2
cdr3_aa: CASSRVAGGPGNTGELFF
cdr3_nt: TGTGCCAGCAGTCGAGTAGCGGGAGGGCCGGGGAACACCGGGGAGCTGTTTTTT